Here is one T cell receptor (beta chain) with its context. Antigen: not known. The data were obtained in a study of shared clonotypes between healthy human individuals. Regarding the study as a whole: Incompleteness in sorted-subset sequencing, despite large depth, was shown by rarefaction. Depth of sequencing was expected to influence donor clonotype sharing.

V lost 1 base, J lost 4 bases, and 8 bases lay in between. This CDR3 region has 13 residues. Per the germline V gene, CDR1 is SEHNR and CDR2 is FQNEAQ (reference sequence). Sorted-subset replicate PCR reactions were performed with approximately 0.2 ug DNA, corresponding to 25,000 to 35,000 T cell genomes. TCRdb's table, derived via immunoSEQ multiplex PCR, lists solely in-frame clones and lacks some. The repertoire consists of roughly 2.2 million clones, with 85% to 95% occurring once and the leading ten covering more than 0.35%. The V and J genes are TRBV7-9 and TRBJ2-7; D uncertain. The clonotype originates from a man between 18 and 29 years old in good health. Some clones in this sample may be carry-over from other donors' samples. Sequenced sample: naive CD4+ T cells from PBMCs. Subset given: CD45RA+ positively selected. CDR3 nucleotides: TGTGCCAGCAGCTTAGGGGCAGTTTACGAGCAGTACTTC. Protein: CASSLGAVYEQYF.